This T cell receptor beta chain was obtained from a study of cytomegalovirus exposure and HLA in healthy donors. Whole-study findings and limits: It was reportedly the case that the classifier diagnosed cytomegalovirus status with high specificity and sensitivity.

This clone was detected a few times. Its cognate antigen is unknown. PCR used 60 Vbeta primers and 13 Jbeta primers. TCRdb's copy holds only in-frame clones and misses some; the assay was immunoSEQ multiplex PCR. The repertoire has 50,000 to 75,000 clones, about 81% of them found once; the top ten carry about 7%. In germline, CDR1 is SGHRS, CDR2 YFSETQ. The CDR3 is made up of 13 amino acids. With 0 bases removed from V and 9 bases from J, the gap between germline ends came to 12 bases. The chain employs TRBV5-1 and TRBJ1-2; D is undetermined. The specimen sequenced was PBMCs. This receptor was obtained from a young man in good health and CMV-seropositive. The CDR3 loop is CASSLVVGGSYTF. The CDR3 DNA reads as TGCGCCAGCAGCTTGGTAGTCGGAGGGAGCTACACCTTC.